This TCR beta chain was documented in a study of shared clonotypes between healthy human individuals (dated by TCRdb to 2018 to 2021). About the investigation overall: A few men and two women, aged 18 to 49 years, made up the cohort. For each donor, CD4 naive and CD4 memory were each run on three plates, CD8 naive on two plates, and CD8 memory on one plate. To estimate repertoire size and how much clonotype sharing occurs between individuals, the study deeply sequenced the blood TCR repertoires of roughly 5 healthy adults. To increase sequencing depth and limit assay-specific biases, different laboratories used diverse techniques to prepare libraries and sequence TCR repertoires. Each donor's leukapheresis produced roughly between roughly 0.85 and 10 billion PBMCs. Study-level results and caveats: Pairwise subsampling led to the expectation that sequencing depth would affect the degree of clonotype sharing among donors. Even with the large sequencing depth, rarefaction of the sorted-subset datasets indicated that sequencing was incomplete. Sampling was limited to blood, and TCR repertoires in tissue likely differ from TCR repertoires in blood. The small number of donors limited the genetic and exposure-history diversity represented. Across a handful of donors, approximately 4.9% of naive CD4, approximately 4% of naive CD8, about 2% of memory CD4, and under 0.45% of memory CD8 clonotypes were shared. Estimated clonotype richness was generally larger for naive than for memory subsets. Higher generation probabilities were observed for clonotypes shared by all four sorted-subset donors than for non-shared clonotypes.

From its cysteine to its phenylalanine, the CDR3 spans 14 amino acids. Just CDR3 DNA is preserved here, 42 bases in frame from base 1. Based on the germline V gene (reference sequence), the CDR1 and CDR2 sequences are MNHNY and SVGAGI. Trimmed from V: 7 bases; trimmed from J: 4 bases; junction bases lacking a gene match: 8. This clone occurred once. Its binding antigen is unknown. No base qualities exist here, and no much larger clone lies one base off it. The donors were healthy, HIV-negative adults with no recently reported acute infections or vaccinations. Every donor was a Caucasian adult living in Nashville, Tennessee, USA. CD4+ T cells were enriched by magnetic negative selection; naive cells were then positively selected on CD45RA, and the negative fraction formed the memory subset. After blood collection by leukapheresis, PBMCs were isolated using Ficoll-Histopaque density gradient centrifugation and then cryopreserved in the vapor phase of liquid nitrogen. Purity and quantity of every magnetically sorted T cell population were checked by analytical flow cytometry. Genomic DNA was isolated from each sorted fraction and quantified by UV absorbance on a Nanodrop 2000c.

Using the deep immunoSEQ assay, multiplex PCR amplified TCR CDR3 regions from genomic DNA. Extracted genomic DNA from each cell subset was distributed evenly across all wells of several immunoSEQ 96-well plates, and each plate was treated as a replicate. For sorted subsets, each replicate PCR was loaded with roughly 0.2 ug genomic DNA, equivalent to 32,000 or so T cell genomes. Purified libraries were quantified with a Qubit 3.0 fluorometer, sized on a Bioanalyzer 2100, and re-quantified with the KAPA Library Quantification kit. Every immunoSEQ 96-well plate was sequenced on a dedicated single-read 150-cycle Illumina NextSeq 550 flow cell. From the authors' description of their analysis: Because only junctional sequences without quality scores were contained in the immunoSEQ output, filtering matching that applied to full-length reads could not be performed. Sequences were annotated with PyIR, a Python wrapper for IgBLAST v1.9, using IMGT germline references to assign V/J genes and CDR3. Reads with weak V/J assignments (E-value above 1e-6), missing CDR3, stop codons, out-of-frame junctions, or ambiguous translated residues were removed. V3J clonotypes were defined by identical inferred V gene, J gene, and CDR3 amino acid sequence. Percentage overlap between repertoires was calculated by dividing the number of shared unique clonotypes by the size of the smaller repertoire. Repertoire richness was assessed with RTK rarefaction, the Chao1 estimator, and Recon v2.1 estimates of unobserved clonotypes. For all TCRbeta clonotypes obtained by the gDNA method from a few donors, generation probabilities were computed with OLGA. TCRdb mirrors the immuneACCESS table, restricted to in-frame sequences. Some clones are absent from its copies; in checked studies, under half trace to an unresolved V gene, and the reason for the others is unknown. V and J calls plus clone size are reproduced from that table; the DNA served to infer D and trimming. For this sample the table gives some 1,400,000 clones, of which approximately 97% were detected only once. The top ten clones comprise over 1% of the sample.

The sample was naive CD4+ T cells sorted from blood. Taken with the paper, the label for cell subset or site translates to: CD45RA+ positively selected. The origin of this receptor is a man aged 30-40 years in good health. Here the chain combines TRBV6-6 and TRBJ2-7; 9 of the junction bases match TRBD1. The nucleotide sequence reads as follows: TGTGCCAGCACCCTGGGGACAGGGATATACGAGCAGTACTTC. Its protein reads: CASTLGTGIYEQYF.